Listed below are T cell receptor beta chains from one sample, sequenced in a study of control samples from healthy donors and cancer patients. Sequencing was performed with immunoSEQ multiplex PCR; in TCRdb, only in-frame clones are kept and a portion is missing. The sample comprises 120,000 or so clones, roughly 92% of which are singletons, and around 0.6% rests with the top ten. The specimen sequenced was PBMCs. These receptor sequences come from a man older than 75 with head and neck cancer. The CDR3 runs from the conserved cysteine through the conserved F or W. D genes are given only for firm matches. Clone sizes are given selectively: once, few, many, or a class where the clone is expanded.

d_gene	j_gene	v_gene	abundance	CDR3aa	CDR3nt
-	TRBJ2-5	TRBV6-2/TRBV6-3	-	CASSGGETQYF	TGTGCCAGCAGTGGCGGGGAGACCCAGTACTTC
TRBD2	TRBJ2-7	TRBV30	once	CAWSVSTSGGYEQYF	TGTGCCTGGAGTGTTTCAACTAGCGGGGGCTACGAGCAGTACTTC
-	TRBJ2-7	TRBV19	-	CASSIQGIYEQYF	TGTGCCAGTAGTATCCAGGGGATCTACGAGCAGTACTTC
-	TRBJ1-5	TRBV6-5	-	CASSRQLSNQPQHF	TGTGCCAGCAGTCGACAGCTGAGCAATCAGCCCCAGCATTTT
TRBD1	TRBJ2-5	TRBV5-1	-	CASRRDRSFETQYF	TGCGCCAGCAGGCGGGACAGGTCCTTTGAGACCCAGTACTTC
-	TRBJ1-1	TRBV11-2	-	CASSPGNTEAFF	TGTGCCAGCAGTCCAGGGAACACTGAAGCTTTCTTT
-	TRBJ2-5	TRBV5-4	once	CASSLIGQGKGETQYF	TGTGCCAGCAGCTTAATTGGCCAGGGTAAAGGAGAGACCCAGTACTTC
-	TRBJ1-3	TRBV4-2	-	CASSQDRNRQTTSGNTIYF	TGTGCCAGCAGCCAAGATCGAAACCGCCAGACTACCTCTGGAAACACCATATATTTT
-	TRBJ1-4	TRBV5-1	-	CASSLTSVATNEKLFF	TGCGCCAGCAGCTTGACATCCGTTGCAACTAATGAAAAACTGTTTTTT
TRBD1	TRBJ2-7	TRBV7-2	-	CASSFWGQGSEQYF	TGTGCCAGCAGCTTTTGGGGACAGGGGTCCGAGCAGTACTTC
-	TRBJ2-3	TRBV24-1	-	CATSDDVTDTQYF	TGTGCCACCAGTGATGATGTCACAGATACGCAGTATTTT
-	TRBJ1-4	TRBV6-2/TRBV6-3	-	CASSDSRVTNEKLFF	TGTGCCAGCAGTGATTCTAGGGTTACTAATGAAAAACTGTTTTTT
-	TRBJ1-2	TRBV5-1	-	CASSSADPRVYGYTF	TGCGCCAGCAGCTCGGCTGACCCCCGTGTCTATGGCTACACCTTC
-	TRBJ2-3	TRBV5-1	-	CASSLVHRITDTQYF	TGCGCCAGCAGCTTGGTTCACAGGATCACAGATACGCAGTATTTT
TRBD1	TRBJ1-1	TRBV3-1/TRBV3-2	-	CASSHTGATEAFF	TGTGCCAGCAGCCATACAGGGGCCACTGAAGCTTTCTTT
TRBD2	TRBJ2-7	TRBV6-2/TRBV6-3	-	CASSLPRTSGFYEQYF	TGTGCCAGCAGTTTACCACGGACTAGCGGGTTCTACGAGCAGTACTTC
-	TRBJ2-7	TRBV5-1	-	CASSLASHYEQYF	TGCGCCAGCAGCTTGGCCTCACATTACGAGCAGTACTTC
-	TRBJ2-6	TRBV5-5	-	CASTNQGFSGANVLTF	TGTGCCAGCACCAATCAGGGCTTCTCTGGGGCCAACGTCCTGACTTTC
-	TRBJ2-2	TRBV9	-	CASSVPGQPTGELFF	TGTGCCAGCAGCGTACCCGGACAGCCCACCGGGGAGCTGTTTTTT
-	TRBJ1-1	TRBV4-3	-	CASSQELVMNTEAFF	TGCGCCAGCAGCCAAGAGCTGGTTATGAACACTGAAGCTTTCTTT
-	TRBJ2-2	TRBV7-2	-	CASSLAGANTGELFF	TGTGCCAGCAGCTTAGCAGGGGCGAACACCGGGGAGCTGTTTTTT
-	TRBJ1-2	TRBV4-3	-	CASSQARGLNYGYTF	TGCGCCAGCAGCCAAGCAAGGGGTCTGAACTATGGCTACACCTTC
TRBD2	TRBJ2-1	TRBV19	-	CASSIAELAGVNEQFF	TGTGCCAGTAGTATAGCGGAACTAGCGGGAGTCAATGAGCAGTTCTTC
-	TRBJ1-6	TRBV12-3/TRBV12-4	-	CASSFDSRPLHF	TGTGCCAGCAGTTTTGACAGCCGACCCCTCCACTTT
-	TRBJ2-2	TRBV3-1/TRBV3-2	-	CASSQTRTSPNTGELFF	TGTGCCAGCAGCCAAACACGGACTTCACCTAACACCGGGGAGCTGTTTTTT
-	TRBJ2-6	TRBV9	-	CASSQNRETGANVLTF	TGTGCCAGCAGCCAAAACCGGGAGACCGGGGCCAACGTCCTGACTTTC
-	TRBJ1-3	TRBV18	once	CASSPNPGNGNTIYF	TGTGCCAGCTCGCCGAATCCCGGGAATGGAAACACCATATATTTT
TRBD1	TRBJ1-6	TRBV5-1	-	CASTGTGDNSPLHF	TGCGCCAGCACCGGGACAGGTGATAATTCACCCCTCCACTTT
TRBD2	TRBJ2-3	TRBV5-1	-	CASSLGLAGVASTDTQYF	TGCGCCAGCAGCTTGGGACTAGCGGGGGTCGCTAGCACAGATACGCAGTATTTT
-	TRBJ2-7	TRBV2	-	CASSVRLSSYEQYF	TGTGCCAGCAGTGTAAGGCTCAGCTCCTACGAGCAGTACTTC
TRBD2	TRBJ2-1	TRBV15	-	CATSREGGLAGYNEQFF	TGTGCCACCAGCAGAGAAGGGGGACTAGCGGGTTACAATGAGCAGTTCTTC
-	TRBJ1-5	TRBV30	-	CAWSVQGRHQPQHF	TGTGCCTGGAGTGTACAAGGGAGGCATCAGCCCCAGCATTTT
TRBD2	TRBJ2-5	TRBV6-4	-	CASSESGGPGETQYF	TGTGCCAGCAGTGAATCGGGAGGGCCGGGAGAGACCCAGTACTTC